This T cell receptor beta chain emerged from a study of neoadjuvant anti-PD-1 for oral cavity cancer. Study summary: Nivolumab at 3 mg/kg was mostly given biweekly, three to four doses, pre-surgery. Around day 43, patients without progression received a fourth nivolumab dose before surgery.

Germline V gene sequence: CDR1 MNHNS, CDR2 SASEGT. The V segment lost 2 bases and the J segment 3 bases; nucleotides outside the gene matches: 4. The CDR3 has 15 residues. Stage II-IVA oral cavity squamous cell carcinoma was new and untreated by systemic or radiation therapy. Measured with immunoSEQ multiplex PCR; TCRdb has only the in-frame clones, and not every one. The sample lists tens of thousands of clones, more than 70% occurring once. This TCR came from a person aged 40 to 85 with oral cavity squamous cell carcinoma. The chain uses TRBV6-1 and TRBJ2-3; TRBD2 aligns across 8 bases. Sequenced material: PBMCs, taken before nivolumab (anti-PD-1) treatment. DNA for the CDR3: TGTGCCAGCAGTGAACTGGCTAGCGGGACAGATACGCAGTATTTT. Translated: CASSELASGTDTQYF.